This entry lists 17 T cell receptor beta chains sequenced from one sample in a study of cytomegalovirus exposure and HLA in healthy donors. Measured with immunoSEQ multiplex PCR; TCRdb has only the in-frame clones, and not every one. Of 200,000 or so clones in the sample, around 87% were seen once. Sequencing was carried out using PBMCs. These receptors all come from a woman under 30 in good health and CMV-seropositive.

V usage is TRBV27 and J usage is TRBJ1-1; a weak D match, TRBD1 (5 bases). V was trimmed by 8 bases and J by 2 bases, leaving 9 bases between them. Germline V CDR1 and CDR2: MNHEY, SMNVEV (reference sequence). The CDR3 loop spans 12 amino acids. CDR3 in DNA: TGTGCCAGCTGGGGGGGAAACACTGAAGCTTTCTTT. Its translation: CASWGGNTEAFF.

The chain employs TRBV5-5 and TRBJ1-2, with a possible D match to TRBD1 (5 bases). This CDR3 contains 16 residues. CDR1 SGHKS and CDR2 YYEKEE come from the germline V gene (reference sequence). Trimming removed 0 bases at V and 4 bases at J, with 16 bases between. The chain's CDR3 is CASSLAPGGAVYGYTF. The CDR3 nucleotides are TGTGCCAGCAGCTTGGCGCCGGGGGGAGCAGTCTATGGCTACACCTTC.

This clone is a singleton in its sample. The rearrangement uses TRBV5-8 and TRBJ1-1; tentative D call: TRBD1 (6 bases). This CDR3 has 14 amino acids. Germline CDR1 reads SGHTS; CDR2 reads YDEGEE. Between the trimmed V and J ends, which lost 0 bases and 4 bases, there was a span of 10 bases. The CDR3 region is CASSLGHRATEAFF. The CDR3 nucleotides are TGTGCCAGCAGCTTGGGACACAGGGCCACTGAAGCTTTCTTT.

The rearrangement links TRBV27 to TRBJ1-1, with 8 bases that match TRBD1. The V segment lost 8 bases and the J segment 1 base; nucleotides outside the gene matches: 0. The CDR3 runs to 12 residues. The V gene's germline CDR1 is MNHEY and CDR2 SMNVEV (reference sequence). CDR3 protein: CASGTGNTEAFF. CDR3 DNA: TGTGCCAGCGGGACAGGGAACACTGAAGCTTTCTTT.

As for this clone: One end of the junction fails to match germline, which may point to a read error. The CDR3 coding sequence is TGCACCAGCAGCCAAATCACAGGGGGCATAGGAAACGGCTACACCTTC. Its translation: CTSSQITGGIGNGYTF. This sequence joins TRBV5-1 and TRBJ1-2, with 9 bases identical to TRBD1. The germline CDR1 and CDR2 sequences are SGHRS and YFSETQ. The CDR3 length is 16 residues.

The genes are TRBV28 and TRBJ2-7; D is unclear. Germline CDR1 is MDHEN and CDR2 is SYDVKM. The CDR3 has 16 amino acids. V shed 4 bases and J shed 0 bases, with 16 bases lying between them. The CDR3 protein is CASSSPPVSGSYEQYF. The CDR3 DNA is TGTGCCAGCAGTTCCCCCCCCGTGTCGGGCTCCTACGAGCAGTACTTC. Full variable domain (outside the CDR3, taken from reference TRBV28 and TRBJ2-7): DVKVTQSSRYLVKRTGEKVFLECVQDMDHENMFWYRQDPGLGLRLIYFSYDVKMKEKGDIPEGYSVSREKKERFSLILESASTNQTSMYLCASSSPPVSGSYEQYFGPGTRLTVT.

This chain links TRBV7-2 with TRBJ2-2, with 7 bases matching TRBD1. Germline lookup yields CDR1 SGHTA and CDR2 FQGNSA. The CDR3 has 16 amino acids. The ends lost 5 bases at V and 4 bases at J; junction bases unmatched: 10. CDR3 DNA: TGTGCCAGCAGCCCCCGACAGGGACCAACCACCGGGGAGCTGTTTTTT. It specifies CASSPRQGPTTGELFF.

The gene calls are TRBV2 and TRBJ2-1; 16 bases fit TRBD2. Germline CDR1 is SNHLY and CDR2 is FYNNEI. This CDR3 region has 18 residues. The V gene end was trimmed by 4 bases and the J gene end by 10 bases; junction bases not matched to a gene: 13. CDR3 sequence: CASSGGTSGRVVRGEQFF. CDR3 DNA: TGTGCCAGCAGTGGAGGGACTAGCGGGAGGGTCGTGAGAGGGGAGCAGTTCTTC.

In nucleotides, the CDR3 is TGTGCCAGCAGCGTAGATAGCGGGGGTGCAGATACGCAGTATTTT. Protein sequence: CASSVDSGGADTQYF. V gene TRBV9 combines with J gene TRBJ2-3, with 9 nucleotides matching TRBD2. This CDR3 contains 15 residues. Unmatched junction bases numbered 3, after V lost 0 bases and J lost 4 bases. CDR1 is SGDLS and CDR2 is YYNGEE in the germline V gene.

The chain combines TRBV6-5 with TRBJ1-1, with TRBD1 identical over 10 bases. CDR3 length: 13 residues. Losses at the gene ends were 5 bases for V and 5 bases for J; bases not matched to a gene: 2. CDR1 MNHEY and CDR2 SVGAGI come from the germline V gene. CDR3 in amino acids: CASSRTGGTEAFF. CDR3 coding DNA: TGTGCCAGCAGTCGGACAGGGGGAACTGAAGCTTTCTTT.

This chain uses TRBV2 with TRBJ2-5; the match to TRBD2 covers 9 bases. V was pared by 5 bases and J by 7 bases, with 11 bases of the junction left unmatched. Germline values: CDR1 SNHLY, CDR2 FYNNEI. The CDR3 is made up of 15 amino acids. CDR3 DNA sequence: TGTGCCAGCAGTCCCTGGGGAGCGGGAGGTGGGACCCAGTACTTC. Translating it yields CASSPWGAGGGTQYF.

This chain links TRBV5-8 with TRBJ2-1, with 10 bases aligning to TRBD2. Germline lookup yields CDR1 SGHTS and CDR2 YDEGEE. CDR3 length equals 15 residues. The V and J ends lost 0 bases and 9 bases, in that order; junction bases with no gene match: 6. This CDR3 reads CASSLEVAGGIEQFF. The CDR3 DNA follows: TGTGCCAGCAGCTTGGAGGTAGCGGGAGGTATTGAGCAGTTCTTC.

The CDR3, as DNA: TGTGCCAGCAGGACCGCGGGAGGAAGGGAGACCCAGTACTTC. It encodes CASRTAGGRETQYF. V gene TRBV27 combines with J gene TRBJ2-5; 8 nucleotides match TRBD2. Germline loops: CDR1 MNHEY, CDR2 SMNVEV (reference sequence). The CDR3 is 14 residues long. V shed 6 bases, J shed 5 bases, and the junction held 8 bases outside the gene matches.

The chain combines TRBV25-1 with TRBJ1-2; TRBD1 matches 9 bases. Per the germline V gene, CDR1 is MGHDK and CDR2 is SYGVNS. V was pared by 0 bases and J by 8 bases, with 4 bases of the junction left unmatched. The CDR3 has 14 amino acids. The CDR3 loop reads CASSEYGQGLGYTF. Here the CDR3 DNA reads TGTGCCAGCAGTGAATATGGACAGGGGTTAGGCTACACCTTC.

This rearrangement joins TRBV11-2 to TRBJ1-1; D not resolved. The germline gives CDR1 SGHAT, CDR2 FQNNGV. The CDR3 is 13 amino acids. Trimming took off 5 bases at V and 12 bases at J, with 19 bases between the two ends. The CDR3 DNA sequence: TGTGCCAGCAGCATCTCGTCCCCGGAGGAAACTTTCTTT. Residues: CASSISSPEETFF.

The chain is built from TRBV9 and TRBJ1-1, with TRBD1 as a possible D gene (5 bases). V lost 4 bases to trimming and J lost 5 bases, with 21 bases between them. From germline, CDR1 is SGDLS and CDR2 YYNGEE. This CDR3 is built from 16 residues. The CDR3 nucleotides are TGTGCCAGCAGCTACTCAGGGTCGGGGGGATTAACTGAAGCTTTCTTT. Its protein product is CASSYSGSGGLTEAFF.

This clone was picked up a small number of times. V and J are TRBV2 and TRBJ1-3; a weak D match, TRBD1 (5 bases). The CDR3 has 15 residues. V was shortened by 1 base and J by 4 bases, with 11 bases between the two germline ends. The germline V gene has CDR1 SNHLY and CDR2 FYNNEI. The CDR3, as DNA: TGTGCCAGCAGTGAAGGTCTAGGGGTCGGAAACACCATATATTTT. Encoded protein: CASSEGLGVGNTIYF.